The entry below gives a single TCR beta chain sequence along with its context. J was trimmed by 5 bases and V by 1 base; bases with no gene match: 4. Germline V gene lookup returns CDR1 SGHTA and CDR2 FQGNSA. This CDR3 has 15 amino acids. Donors were grouped by their self-reported clinical history. The repertoire was sequenced with immunoSEQ multiplex PCR; TCRdb's copy has only in-frame clones and lacks some. Among around 270,000 clones, 80% to 90% were seen once, and the ten largest hold roughly 3%. The data belong to a study of blood T cell repertoires in COVID-19. Whole-study context: Spain, Italy and the United States supplied samples that represented acute and convalescent COVID-19.

The V call is TRBV7-2, the J call TRBJ2-2; TRBD2 matches at 7 bases. The clonotype comes from a woman between 35 and 50 years old who had been exposed to COVID-19. Sequenced input: PBMCs or T cells enriched from blood (not recorded which). CDR3 amino acids: CASSLGTSLTGELFF. The CDR3 region has the DNA TGTGCCAGCAGCTTAGGGACTAGTCTGACCGGGGAGCTGTTTTTT.